These 6 T cell receptor beta chains came from one sample sequenced in a study of follicular helper T cells after annual influenza vaccination (dated by TCRdb to 2016 to 2017). Preparation of the library involved the immunoSEQ multiplex PCR assay. Drawn from immuneACCESS, this table holds only the in-frame rearrangements with V and J called that TCRdb kept. Clones are partly lost; checked studies trace under half to an unresolved V gene and leave the rest unexplained. The sample yields 8,500 to 9,000 clones; around 83% were counted once. The leading ten clones occupy about 4% of the sample. The time point label corresponds to: 2015-2016 season, 7 days after influenza vaccination. The source was CXCR5+ CD38- circulating T follicular helper cells from blood, collected 7 days after influenza vaccination. The sample's cell subset or site, from its label and the paper: circulating Tfh, non-naive CD4+CXCR5+PD-1+ (ICOS+CD38+ or ICOS-CD38-). The source of these receptors is an adult who received the influenza vaccine.

Here the CDR3 reads CASSLAPTAMNTEAFF. CDR3 sequence (DNA): TGTGCCAGCAGCTTGGCCCCTACAGCAATGAACACTGAAGCTTTCTTT. The rearrangement links TRBV5-5 to TRBJ1-1; D is ambiguous. Per the germline V gene, CDR1 is SGHKS and CDR2 is YYEKEE (reference sequence). V was clipped by 0 bases and J by 0 bases, with 12 bases between them. The CDR3 is made up of 16 amino acids.

This sequence joins TRBV2 and TRBJ1-6, with D possibly matching TRBD1 (6 bases). This CDR3 is 17 amino acids long. Germline loops: CDR1 SNHLY, CDR2 FYNNEI. Trimming left V 4 bases short and J 0 bases short, with 13 bases between. CDR3 DNA sequence: TGTGCCAGCAGTGGACAGGATCCGAGCTCCTATAATTCACCCCTCCACTTT. This encodes CASSGQDPSSYNSPLHF.

This CDR3 is CASSGLGGNQPQHF. The CDR3 DNA reads TGTGCCAGCAGCGGTCTGGGCGGCAATCAGCCCCAGCATTTT. The chain couples TRBV7-9 to TRBJ1-5; D not certain. V lost 5 bases and J 2 bases, leaving 10 bases between the germline ends. Germline V CDR1 and CDR2: SEHNR, FQNEAQ (reference sequence). The CDR3 totals 14 residues.

This chain connects TRBV9 to TRBJ2-1; 8 nucleotides match TRBD2. The V and J ends lost 0 bases and 2 bases, in that order; junction bases with no gene match: 1. CDR3 length: 15 residues. Germline V gene sequence: CDR1 SGDLS, CDR2 YYNGEE. The chain's CDR3 is CASSVGAGAYNEQFF. The DNA of the CDR3 is TGTGCCAGCAGCGTAGGAGCGGGGGCCTACAATGAGCAGTTCTTC. Filled out from reference TRBV9 and TRBJ2-1, the complete variable domain reads DSGVTQTPKHLITATGQRVTLRCSPRSGDLSVYWYQQSLDQGLQFLIQYYNGEERAKGNILERFSAQQFPDLHSELNLSSLELGDSALYFCASSVGAGAYNEQFFGPGTRLTVL.

The rearrangement links TRBV28 to TRBJ2-2, with D possibly being TRBD1 (8 bases). This CDR3 region has 15 residues. Germline CDR1 is MDHEN and CDR2 is SYDVKM. V lost 6 bases and J lost 4, with 15 bases in between. The CDR3 protein is CASRGGGTGTGELFF. CDR3 coding DNA: TGTGCCAGCAGAGGGGGGGGGACAGGCACCGGGGAGCTGTTTTTT.

The V call is TRBV9, the J call TRBJ1-6; no definite D call. The CDR3 runs to 13 residues. From germline, CDR1 is SGDLS and CDR2 YYNGEE. V was pared by 2 bases and J by 10 bases, with 10 bases between. The CDR3 is CASSVKEGSPLHF. In DNA form, the CDR3 reads TGTGCCAGCAGCGTTAAGGAGGGATCACCCCTCCACTTT.